Listed here are 26 T cell receptor beta chains from one sample, sequenced in a study of OX40 agonist ivuxolimab in advanced cancers. The repertoire was sequenced with immunoSEQ multiplex PCR; TCRdb's copy has only in-frame clones and lacks some. This table holds 75,000 to 100,000 clones, about 80% found once. The material was CD4+ or CD8+ T cells sorted from blood, obtained in a trial of the OX40 agonist ivuxolimab. The receptors derive from an adult with an advanced solid tumor such as melanoma, head and neck, liver or kidney cancer.

This clone turned up a few times. Written as DNA, the CDR3 is TGTGCCAGTAGTCCCCAGACAGGGATAAGAACTGAAGCTTTCTTT. This encodes CASSPQTGIRTEAFF. The rearrangement joins TRBV19 to TRBJ1-1, with TRBD1 matching 7 bases. CDR1 LNHDA and CDR2 SQIVND come from the germline V gene (reference sequence). The CDR3 has 15 residues. J lost 5 bases, V lost 5 bases, and 11 bases had no gene match.

This chain uses TRBV6-6 with TRBJ1-4; no reliable D call. CDR1 MNHNY and CDR2 SVGAGI come from the germline V gene (reference sequence). Trimming pared 7 bases from V and 0 bases from J, leaving 12 bases between. The CDR3 has 15 residues. The CDR3 DNA follows: TGTGCCAGCACCATACTCAGAGCAACTAATGAAAAACTGTTTTTT. Translating gives CASTILRATNEKLFF.

This clone has a single count. This sequence joins TRBV18 and TRBJ2-7; 9 nucleotides match TRBD1. The CDR3 length is 16 residues. Per germline, CDR1 KGHSH and CDR2 LQKENI. V was pared by 1 base and J by 4 bases, with 8 bases of the junction left unmatched. Written as DNA, the CDR3 is TGTGCCAGCTCACCACTATCGGGACAGGGACCGTACGAGCAGTACTTC. Protein product: CASSPLSGQGPYEQYF.

This clone was observed a single time. The V and J genes are TRBV7-3 and TRBJ2-5, with D hard to call. With 4 bases removed from V and 5 bases from J, the gap between germline ends came to 11 bases. This CDR3 comprises 13 residues. Germline assignment: CDR1 SGHTA and CDR2 FQGTGA. The CDR3 reads CASSSTMGETQYF. The DNA of the CDR3 is TGTGCCAGCAGCTCAACAATGGGTGAGACCCAGTACTTC.

The rearrangement uses TRBV7-2 and TRBJ2-7; possibly TRBD2 for D (6 bases). V lost 5 bases and J lost 4, with 15 bases in between. Looked up from germline, CDR1 is SGHTA and CDR2 is FQGNSA. The CDR3 runs 14 residues. CDR3 in DNA: TGTGCCAGCAGCGACGGCGCCGGGGGATACGAGCAGTACTTC. It encodes CASSDGAGGYEQYF.

This rearrangement joins TRBV18 to TRBJ2-1, with D possibly TRBD2 on 6 matching bases. The length of the CDR3 is 13 residues. CDR1 and CDR2 (germline): KGHSH, LQKENI. Between the trimmed V and J ends, which lost 5 bases and 4 bases, there was a span of 9 bases. This chain's CDR3 is CASSGGAYNEQFF. CDR3 nucleotide sequence: TGTGCCAGCTCAGGAGGGGCTTACAATGAGCAGTTCTTC. Full variable domain (rest looked up from reference TRBV18 and TRBJ2-1): NAGVMQNPRHLVRRRGQEARLRCSPMKGHSHVYWYRQLPEEGLKFMVYLQKENIIDESGMPKERFSAEFPKEGPSILRIQQVVRGDSAAYFCASSGGAYNEQFFGPGTRLTVL.

This clone was found once. V and J are TRBV4-1 and TRBJ2-5; D call uncertain. V dropped 1 base and J dropped 5 bases, with 8 bases sitting between them. The CDR3 is 13 amino acids. The germline V gene has CDR1 MGHRA and CDR2 YSYEKL. CDR3 DNA: TGCGCCAGCAGCCAAGGGAGACTGGAGACCCAGTACTTC. As protein: CASSQGRLETQYF.

The rearrangement joins TRBV5-1 to TRBJ2-5, with 11 bases fitting TRBD2. The CDR3 extends over 15 amino acids. Trimming took 4 bases from V and 2 from J; bases not matched to a gene: 4. Germline assignment: CDR1 SGHRS and CDR2 YFSETQ. For the CDR3, the DNA is TGCGCCAGCAGCCCCGGGACTAGCGGTCAAGAGACCCAGTACTTC. The encoded protein is CASSPGTSGQETQYF.

The chain is built from TRBV2 and TRBJ1-1; 9 nucleotides line up with TRBD1. J was trimmed by 0 bases and V by 8 bases; bases with no gene match: 4. Germline CDR1 reads SNHLY; CDR2 reads FYNNEI. The CDR3 runs to 14 residues. CDR3 coding DNA: TGTGCCAGCGCAGGACAGGGGATGAACACTGAAGCTTTCTTT. Translated: CASAGQGMNTEAFF.

The rearrangement joins TRBV4-2 to TRBJ2-3; D assignment may be TRBD1 or TRBD2 (5 bases each). This CDR3 contains 17 residues. V dropped 1 base and J dropped 2 bases, with 16 bases sitting between them. Germline V gene data show CDR1 as LGHNA and CDR2 as YNFKEQ. This CDR3 reads CASSQAGGASPTDTQYF. The DNA of the CDR3 is TGTGCCAGCAGCCAAGCGGGTGGGGCTAGCCCCACAGATACGCAGTATTTT.

DNA of the CDR3: TGTGCCTGGACCCAGGGGATGCTCGCGCAGTACTTC. Translated: CAWTQGMLAQYF. V usage is TRBV30 and J usage is TRBJ2-7; maybe TRBD1 (6 bases). CDR3 length: 12 residues. The V end lost 4 bases, the J end lost 9 bases, and 16 bases lay between the germline ends. The germline CDR1 and CDR2 sequences are GTSNPN and SVGIG (reference sequence).

The CDR3 nucleotides read TGTGCCAGCAGCCCCCGCGGAGTGCGGGGTAATGAAAAACTGTTTTTT. Translating gives CASSPRGVRGNEKLFF. This rearrangement joins TRBV5-8 to TRBJ1-4; D remains unclear. Germline-derived CDR1 and CDR2 are SGHTS and YDEGEE. V lost 4 bases and J lost 4, with 17 bases in between. This CDR3 has 16 residues.

The V gene is TRBV4-1, the J gene TRBJ1-2; D possibly corresponds to TRBD1 (6 bases). CDR3 size: 15 residues. Trimming took 0 bases from V and 4 from J, leaving 12 bases between them. Looked up from germline, CDR1 is MGHRA and CDR2 is YSYEKL. The CDR3 reads CASSQDNKGGYGYTF. The CDR3 coding sequence is TGCGCCAGCAGCCAAGATAATAAGGGGGGCTATGGCTACACCTTC.

The CDR3 sequence: CASTPTGPSTDTQYF. CDR3 bases: TGTGCCAGCACCCCGACGGGACCTAGCACAGATACGCAGTATTTT. The chain is built from TRBV7-9 and TRBJ2-3; either TRBD1 or TRBD2 may supply D (5 bases each). The V end lost 7 bases, the J end lost 0 bases, and 14 bases lay between the germline ends. CDR1 and CDR2 (germline): SEHNR, FQNEAQ (reference sequence). The CDR3 spans 15 residues.

This chain joins TRBV15 and TRBJ2-1; no clear D. The V end lost 0 bases, the J end lost 0 bases, and 9 bases lay between the germline ends. The CDR3 is 16 amino acids. The germline CDR1 and CDR2 sequences are LNHNV and YYDKDF (reference sequence). This CDR3 is CATSRDARSSYNEQFF. CDR3 DNA: TGTGCCACCAGCAGAGATGCGCGGAGCTCCTACAATGAGCAGTTCTTC.

V and J are TRBV4-1 and TRBJ1-5; a possible D gene is TRBD1 (6 bases). The CDR3 covers 17 residues. Per the germline V gene, CDR1 is MGHRA and CDR2 is YSYEKL. V was clipped by 0 bases and J by 3 bases, with 15 bases between them. The CDR3 nucleotides read TGCGCCAGCAGCCAAGATCTGTGGGGGGCTGTCAATCAGCCCCAGCATTTT. This translates into CASSQDLWGAVNQPQHF.

This clone is classed as medium-sized. The gene calls are TRBV27 and TRBJ1-1; D ambiguous. The CDR3 loop spans 14 amino acids. Germline CDR1 reads MNHEY; CDR2 reads SMNVEV (reference sequence). The V and J ends lost 6 bases and 0 bases respectively, with 11 bases between them. Here the CDR3 reads CASSPGRMNTEAFF. CDR3 bases: TGTGCCAGCAGCCCCGGACGGATGAACACTGAAGCTTTCTTT.

This clone was counted once. The genes are TRBV7-2 and TRBJ2-4; weak D call: TRBD2 (6 bases). This CDR3 is 16 amino acids long. V was trimmed by 4 bases and J by 0 bases, leaving 13 bases between them. Germline CDR1 reads SGHTA; CDR2 reads FQGNSA. CDR3 DNA: TGTGCCAGCAGCTCGGAGGGAGGACTAGCCAAAAACATTCAGTACTTC. This codes for CASSSEGGLAKNIQYF.

The rearrangement uses TRBV18 and TRBJ1-2, with 9 bases identical to TRBD1. Germline V lookup: CDR1 KGHSH, CDR2 LQKENI. V lost 2 bases, J lost 7 bases, and 8 bases stayed unmatched. The length of the CDR3 is 15 residues. CDR3 bases: TGTGCCAGCTCACCAAGGGAAAACAGGGGGCTTGGCTACACCTTC. Translated, it gives CASSPRENRGLGYTF.

The rearrangement joins TRBV7-9 to TRBJ2-3; D is possibly TRBD2 (5 bases). Germline assignment: CDR1 SEHNR and CDR2 FQNEAQ (reference sequence). V shed 2 bases and J shed 4 bases, with 19 bases lying between them. The CDR3 has 17 residues. The CDR3 region has the DNA TGTGCCAGCAGCTTAATGTCCGGGATCAGAAACGCAGATACGCAGTATTTT. Translating gives CASSLMSGIRNADTQYF. Drawing the rest from reference TRBV7-9 and TRBJ2-3, the complete variable domain is DTGVSQNPRHKITKRGQNVTFRCDPISEHNRLYWYRQTLGQGPEFLTYFQNEAQLEKSRLLSDRFSAERPKGSFSTLEIQRTEQGDSAMYLCASSLMSGIRNADTQYFGPGTRLTVL.

The J gene is TRBJ1-1, the V gene TRBV5-4; tentatively, D is TRBD1 (6 bases). Trimming took off 10 bases at V and 1 base at J, with 14 bases between the two ends. The CDR3 runs to 13 residues. Germline CDR1 and CDR2: SGHNT and YYREEE (reference sequence). CDR3 DNA sequence: TGTGCCGGGGGAACAGGGAAGAACACTGAAGCTTTCTTT. It specifies CAGGTGKNTEAFF.

The CDR3 bases are TGTGCCTGGCAGGTTAGCTCCTACAATGAGCAGTTCTTC. Its translation is CAWQVSSYNEQFF. This chain joins TRBV30 and TRBJ2-1; no clear D gene. This CDR3 has 13 amino acids. V was shortened by 5 bases and J by 0 bases, with 8 bases between the two germline ends. The V gene's germline CDR1 is GTSNPN and CDR2 SVGIG (reference sequence).

V usage is TRBV19 and J usage is TRBJ1-5, with D maybe TRBD1 (6 bases). The CDR3 runs to 13 residues. Germline values: CDR1 LNHDA, CDR2 SQIVND (reference sequence). V was trimmed by 10 bases and J by 6 bases, leaving 16 bases between them. The CDR3 DNA reads as TGTGCCACCGGCAGGGGAAGGGGTCAGCCCCAGCATTTT. This codes for CATGRGRGQPQHF. Full variable domain (outside the CDR3, taken from reference TRBV19 and TRBJ1-5): DGGITQSPKYLFRKEGQNVTLSCEQNLNHDAMYWYRQDPGQGLRLIYYSQIVNDFQKGDIAEGYSVSREKKESFPLTVTSAQKNPTAFYLCATGRGRGQPQHFGDGTRLSIL.

The gene calls are TRBV2 and TRBJ2-5; either TRBD1 or TRBD2 may fit D (5 bases each). The J call may be incorrect, as the DNA end agrees better with TRBJ2-7. The CDR3 contains 13 residues. Germline V gene lookup returns CDR1 SNHLY and CDR2 FYNNEI. CDR3 region: CASSPGLPYEQYF. The DNA of the CDR3 is TGTGCCAGCAGTCCGGGGCTCCCCTACGAGCAGTACTTC.

The chain carries TRBV19 and TRBJ2-1; 7 positions agree with TRBD2. The V segment lost 2 bases and the J segment 15 bases; nucleotides outside the gene matches: 10. Germline values: CDR1 LNHDA, CDR2 SQIVND (reference sequence). This CDR3 spans 13 amino acids. The CDR3, as DNA: TGTGCCAGTAGTATACCCCCTGCGGGGGTGACGTTCTTC. It is translated as CASSIPPAGVTFF.

This clone showed up just once. The chain combines TRBV6-1 with TRBJ2-5; TRBD2 matches 9 bases. The CDR3 spans 15 residues. CDR1 is MNHNS, CDR2 SASEGT, per germline. With V trimmed by 0 bases and J by 5 bases, 4 bases remained unmatched. The CDR3 spells CASSEAPGLAETQYF. CDR3 nucleotides: TGTGCCAGCAGTGAAGCACCGGGACTAGCCGAGACCCAGTACTTC.